The T cell receptor (beta chain) described here comes from a study of early T cells in non-severe SARS-CoV-2 infection. Study as a whole: Sequencing of bulk RNA from unsorted whole blood was done, without chain pairing.

Points from the study as a whole: VDJdb-based annotation leaned toward anti-spike CD8 responses and missed private and CD4 specificities.

The CDR3 is 17 amino acids. Trimming at V came to 0 bases and at J to 5 bases, leaving 10 bases not matched to a gene. The germline gives CDR1 PRHDT, CDR2 FYEKMQ (reference sequence). In this sample, this clonotype turned up many times. Its antigen is still unknown. Individual cDNA molecules were tagged with unique molecular identifiers, the study reported. TCRdb called the 5' RACE reads again in MiXCR, with one record for every CDR3 protein. The table has more than 25,000 distinct CDR3 sequences, 2.9% seen once; the top ten hold over 0.65%. The sequencing input was whole blood. This sequence joins TRBV13 and TRBJ2-1, with 7 bases lining up with TRBD1. This TCR was recovered from an adult who was a healthcare worker with PCR-confirmed SARS-CoV-2 infection or an uninfected control (not recorded which). This CDR3 reads CASSLGDRVSEHNEQFF. Written as DNA, the CDR3 is TGTGCCAGCAGCTTAGGTGACAGGGTGAGTGAGCACAATGAGCAGTTCTTC.